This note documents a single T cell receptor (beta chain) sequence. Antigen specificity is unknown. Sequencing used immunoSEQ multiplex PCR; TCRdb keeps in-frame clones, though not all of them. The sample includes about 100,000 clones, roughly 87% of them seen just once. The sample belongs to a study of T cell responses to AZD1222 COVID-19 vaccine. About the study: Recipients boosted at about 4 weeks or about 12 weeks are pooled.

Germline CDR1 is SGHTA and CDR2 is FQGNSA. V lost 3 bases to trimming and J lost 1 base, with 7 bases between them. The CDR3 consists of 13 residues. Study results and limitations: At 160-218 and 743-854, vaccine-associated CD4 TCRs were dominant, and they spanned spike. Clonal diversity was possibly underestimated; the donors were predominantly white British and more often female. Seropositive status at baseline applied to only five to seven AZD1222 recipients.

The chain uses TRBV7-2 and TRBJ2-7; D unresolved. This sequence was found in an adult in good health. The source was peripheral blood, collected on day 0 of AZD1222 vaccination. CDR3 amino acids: CASSLSRSYEQYF. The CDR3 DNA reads TGTGCCAGCAGCTTGTCGCGGTCCTACGAGCAGTACTTC. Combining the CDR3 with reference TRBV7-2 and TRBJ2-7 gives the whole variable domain GAGVSQSPSNKVTEKGKDVELRCDPISGHTALYWYRQSLGQGLEFLIYFQGNSAPDKSGLPSDRFSAERTGGSVSTLTIQRTQQEDSAVYLCASSLSRSYEQYFGPGTRLTVT.